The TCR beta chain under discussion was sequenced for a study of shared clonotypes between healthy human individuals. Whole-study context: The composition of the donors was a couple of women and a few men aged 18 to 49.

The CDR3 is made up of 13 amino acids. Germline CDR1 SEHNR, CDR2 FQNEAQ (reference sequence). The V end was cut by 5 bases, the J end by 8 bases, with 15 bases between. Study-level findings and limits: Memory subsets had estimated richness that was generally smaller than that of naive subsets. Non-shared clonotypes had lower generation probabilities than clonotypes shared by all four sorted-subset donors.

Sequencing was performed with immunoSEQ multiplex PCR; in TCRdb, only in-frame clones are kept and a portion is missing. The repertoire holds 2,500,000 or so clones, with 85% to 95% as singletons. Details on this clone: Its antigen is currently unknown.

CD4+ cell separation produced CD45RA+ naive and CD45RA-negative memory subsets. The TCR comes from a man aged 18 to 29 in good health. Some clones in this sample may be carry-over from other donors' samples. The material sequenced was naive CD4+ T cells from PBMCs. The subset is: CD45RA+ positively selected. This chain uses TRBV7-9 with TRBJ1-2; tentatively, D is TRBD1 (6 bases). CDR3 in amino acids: CASSKSDSLGYTF. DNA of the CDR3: TGTGCCAGCAGCAAATCGGACAGCTTAGGCTACACCTTC.